What follows describes a single T cell receptor (beta chain). The antigen is not known. This record comes from a study of lymphopenia after photon versus proton radiotherapy. Study-level points and caveats: Better survival with proton therapy was suggested as possible, not demonstrated. Oligoclonal CD8+ Temra expansion after nadir drove photon patients' diversity drop. Relative stability marked proton patients; photon patients lost diversity and naive cells.

The germline gives CDR1 SGHTA, CDR2 FQGNSA. After removal of 1 base from V and 0 bases from J, the junction contained 4 bases not matched to a gene. The CDR3 totals 16 residues. The data were produced by immunoSEQ multiplex PCR, yet TCRdb's version contains in-frame clones alone and is incomplete. This sample carries about 50,000 clones, about 92% of them seen once, and the ten largest clones take roughly 18%. The J gene is TRBJ2-3, the V gene TRBV7-2; 7 bases fit TRBD1. The source was peripheral blood, collected from a patient treated with photon-based radiotherapy. The receptor's source is a woman aged 40 to 55 with cholangiocarcinoma. The CDR3 protein is CASSLEGQPSTDTQYF. The CDR3 region has the DNA TGTGCCAGCAGCTTAGAGGGACAGCCTAGCACAGATACGCAGTATTTT.